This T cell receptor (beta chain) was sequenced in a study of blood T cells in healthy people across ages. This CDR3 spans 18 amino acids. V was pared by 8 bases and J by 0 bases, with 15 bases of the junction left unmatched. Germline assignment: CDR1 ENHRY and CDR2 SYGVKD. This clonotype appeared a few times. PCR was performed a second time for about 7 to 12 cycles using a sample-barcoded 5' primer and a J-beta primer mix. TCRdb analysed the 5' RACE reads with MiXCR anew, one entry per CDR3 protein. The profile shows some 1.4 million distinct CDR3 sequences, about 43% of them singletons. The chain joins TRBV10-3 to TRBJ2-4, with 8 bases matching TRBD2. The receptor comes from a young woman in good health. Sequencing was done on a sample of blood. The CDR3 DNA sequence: TGTGCCATCGGCGGGGGGCTGGGTGTCTCTACAGCCAAAAACATTCAGTACTTC. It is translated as CAIGGGLGVSTAKNIQYF.